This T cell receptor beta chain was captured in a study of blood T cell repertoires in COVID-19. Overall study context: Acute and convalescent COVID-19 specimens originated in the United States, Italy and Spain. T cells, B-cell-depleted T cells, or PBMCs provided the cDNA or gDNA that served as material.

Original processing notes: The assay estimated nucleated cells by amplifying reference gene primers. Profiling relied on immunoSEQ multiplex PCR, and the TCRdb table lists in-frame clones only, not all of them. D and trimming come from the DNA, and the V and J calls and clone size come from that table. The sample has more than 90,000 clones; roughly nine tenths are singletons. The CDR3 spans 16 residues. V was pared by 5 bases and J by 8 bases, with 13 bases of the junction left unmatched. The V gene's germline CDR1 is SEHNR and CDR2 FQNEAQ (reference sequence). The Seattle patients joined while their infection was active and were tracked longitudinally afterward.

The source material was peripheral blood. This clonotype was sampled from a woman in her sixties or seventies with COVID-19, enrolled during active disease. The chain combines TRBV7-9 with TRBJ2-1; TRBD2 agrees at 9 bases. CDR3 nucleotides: TGTGCCAGCAGCCCGGGGGAGCGGGGGGTTATGGATGAGCAGTTCTTC. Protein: CASSPGERGVMDEQFF.